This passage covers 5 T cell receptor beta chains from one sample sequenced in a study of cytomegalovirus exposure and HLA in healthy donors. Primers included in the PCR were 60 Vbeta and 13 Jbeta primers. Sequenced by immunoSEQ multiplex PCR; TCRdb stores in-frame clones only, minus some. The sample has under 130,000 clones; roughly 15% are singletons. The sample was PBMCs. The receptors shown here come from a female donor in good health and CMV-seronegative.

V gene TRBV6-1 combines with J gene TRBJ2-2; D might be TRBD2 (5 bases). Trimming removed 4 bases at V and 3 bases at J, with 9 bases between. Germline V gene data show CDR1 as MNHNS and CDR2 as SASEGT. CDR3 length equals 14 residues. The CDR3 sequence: CASSAPGDTGELFF. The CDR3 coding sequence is TGTGCCAGCAGTGCCCCCGGGGACACCGGGGAGCTGTTTTTT.

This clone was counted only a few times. The CDR3 here is CASSLGPSGGPKSSYEQYF. CDR3 sequence (DNA): TGTGCCAGCAGCTTAGGTCCTAGCGGGGGCCCCAAGAGCAGCTATGAGCAGTACTTC. The chain is built from TRBV7-2 and TRBJ2-7, with 10 nucleotides matching TRBD2. This CDR3 has 19 amino acids. The junction had 19 bases not matched to a gene; V was cut back by 1 base and J by 7 bases. The germline V gene has CDR1 SGHTA and CDR2 FQGNSA.

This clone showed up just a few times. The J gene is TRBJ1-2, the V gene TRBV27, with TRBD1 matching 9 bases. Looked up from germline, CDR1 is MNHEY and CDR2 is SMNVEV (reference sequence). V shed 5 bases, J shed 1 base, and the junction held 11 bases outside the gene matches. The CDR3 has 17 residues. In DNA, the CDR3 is TGTGCCAGCAGTATGGGAGGACAGGGGTTTTATAACTATGGCTACACCTTC. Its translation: CASSMGGQGFYNYGYTF.

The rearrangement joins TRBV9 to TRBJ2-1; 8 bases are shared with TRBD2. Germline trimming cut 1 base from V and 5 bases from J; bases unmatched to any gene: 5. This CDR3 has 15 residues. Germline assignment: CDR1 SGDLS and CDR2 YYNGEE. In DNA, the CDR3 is TGTGCCAGCAGCGTATTGGCGGGAGGAAACAATGAGCAGTTCTTC. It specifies CASSVLAGGNNEQFF.

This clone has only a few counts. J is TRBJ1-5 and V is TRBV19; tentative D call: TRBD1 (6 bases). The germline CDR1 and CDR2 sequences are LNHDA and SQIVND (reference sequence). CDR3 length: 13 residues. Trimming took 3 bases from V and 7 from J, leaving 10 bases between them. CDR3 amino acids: CASSIRGWQPQHF. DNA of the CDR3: TGTGCCAGTAGTATTAGGGGGTGGCAGCCCCAGCATTTT.